This passage covers 14 T cell receptor beta chains from one sample sequenced in a study of response to subunit inactivated influenza vaccine. From the RT-PCR reads, TCRdb called clonotypes with MiXCR, one entry per CDR3 protein. Of 750,000 to 850,000 distinct CDR3 sequences listed, roughly 20% are singletons. Sequencing was performed on PBMCs from blood, taken more than 4 days after vaccination. The receptor set was obtained from a man in his fifties who received an inactivated influenza vaccine.

This clonotype showed up many times. The J gene is TRBJ1-1, the V gene TRBV5-1, with D possibly matching TRBD1 (6 bases). The germline V and J ends were trimmed by 1 base and 4 bases, with 11 bases remaining between them. There are 14 residues in the CDR3. From germline, CDR1 is SGHRS and CDR2 YFSETQ. The CDR3 protein is CASSLTGPTTEAFF. In DNA, the CDR3 is TGCGCCAGCAGCTTGACAGGGCCGACCACTGAAGCTTTCTTT.

The gene calls are TRBV4-3 and TRBJ2-2, with TRBD2 as a possible D gene (5 bases). Per germline, CDR1 LGHNA and CDR2 YSLEER. The CDR3 sequence is 15 residues long. Trimming removed 6 bases from V and 4 bases from J, with 15 bases in between. CDR3: CASREEGPVTGELFF. The CDR3 region has the DNA TGCGCCAGCAGGGAAGAGGGTCCAGTCACCGGGGAGCTGTTTTTT.

In this sample, this clonotype turned up a few times. J is TRBJ1-4 and V is TRBV29-1; TRBD1 might be the D (5 bases). Germline V gives CDR1 SQVTM, CDR2 ANQGSEA. The CDR3 length is 12 residues. CDR3 nucleotides: TGCGGGACCAGGGAGAGTGGTGAAAAACTGTTTTTT. Encoded protein: CGTRESGEKLFF.

This clonotype was detected only a few times. V gene TRBV6-2 or TRBV6-3 combines with J gene TRBJ2-1; 10 bases align to TRBD2. Germline-derived CDR1 and CDR2 are MNHEY and SVGEGT. The CDR3 totals 19 residues. The J segment lost 4 bases and the V segment lost 2 bases, leaving 14 bases of the junction unmatched. This CDR3 is CASSYLTFRASGGYNEQFF. Written as DNA, the CDR3 is TGTGCCAGCAGTTACCTTACCTTCAGGGCTAGCGGGGGATACAATGAGCAGTTCTTC.

This clonotype was observed a few times. The chain couples TRBV29-1 to TRBJ2-7, with 7 bases that match TRBD2. The trim removed 5 bases at V and 0 bases at J, leaving 4 bases unmatched. The V gene's germline CDR1 is SQVTM and CDR2 ANQGSEA. CDR3 length: 13 amino acids. The CDR3 nucleotides are TGCAGCGTTAGAGGGAGGGACTCCTACGAGCAGTACTTC. This translates into CSVRGRDSYEQYF.

The chain recombines TRBV4-3 with TRBJ1-1, with TRBD1 matching 10 bases. The CDR3 extends over 17 amino acids. CDR1 is LGHNA and CDR2 is YSLEER in the germline V gene. The ends lost 0 bases at V and 7 bases at J; junction bases unmatched: 11. This CDR3 is CASSQDPLGQGSVEAFF. The CDR3 DNA reads TGCGCCAGCAGCCAAGATCCTCTGGGACAGGGGTCGGTTGAAGCTTTCTTT.

There are a few counts of this clonotype. This chain links TRBV4-1 with TRBJ2-1, with D perhaps matching TRBD1 or TRBD2 (5 bases each). Germline V CDR1 and CDR2: MGHRA, YSYEKL. CDR3 size: 15 residues. Trimming cost V 4 bases and J 5 bases, with 15 bases left between them. This chain's CDR3 is CASSRTGASNNEQFF. The CDR3 region has the DNA TGCGCCAGCAGCCGCACCGGGGCGAGTAACAATGAGCAGTTCTTC.

The V and J genes are TRBV18 and TRBJ2-3, with no clear D. Trimming shortened V by 3 bases and J by 1 base, and 8 bases separated the two germline ends. Germline lookup yields CDR1 KGHSH and CDR2 LQKENI. This CDR3 is 14 amino acids long. In nucleotides, the CDR3 is TGTGCCAGCTCACCCCCGGTGCGCACAGATACGCAGTATTTT. This sequence encodes CASSPPVRTDTQYF.

This clonotype came up a few times. The gene calls are TRBV6-5 and TRBJ2-5, with D maybe TRBD2 (6 bases). Trimming removed 0 bases from V and 2 bases from J, with 10 bases in between. The CDR3 covers 15 residues. Looked up from germline, CDR1 is MNHEY and CDR2 is SVGAGI. The CDR3: CASSYSRGTQETQYF. The CDR3, as DNA: TGTGCCAGCAGTTACTCGAGAGGGACTCAAGAGACCCAGTACTTC.

In its sample, this clonotype was seen a few times. The chain carries TRBV7-2 and TRBJ2-3; D call uncertain. This CDR3 is built from 13 residues. The V gene's germline CDR1 is SGHTA and CDR2 FQGNSA. V was trimmed by 5 bases and J by 4 bases, leaving 10 bases between them. This CDR3 is CASSQGAADTQYF. CDR3 sequence (DNA): TGTGCCAGCAGCCAAGGTGCGGCAGATACGCAGTATTTT.

This clonotype was detected ten times or more. The V gene is TRBV29-1, the J gene TRBJ1-1; D is unresolved. The CDR3 spans 13 residues. V was clipped by 6 bases and J by 0 bases, with 11 bases between them. Germline loops: CDR1 SQVTM, CDR2 ANQGSEA. CDR3 loop: CSVQTRMNTEAFF. CDR3 in DNA: TGCAGCGTCCAAACAAGGATGAACACTGAAGCTTTCTTT.

On this clonotype: This is likely a read error, given that the CDR3 carries no conserved phenylalanine or tryptophan at its end. V usage is TRBV5-1 and J usage is TRBJ2-5; TRBD2 is a possible D gene (7 bases). The germline CDR1 and CDR2 sequences are SGHRS and YFSETQ. V gave up 0 bases and J gave up 2 bases, with 11 bases separating them. The CDR3 is made up of 15 amino acids. This CDR3 reads CASSLDSGTQETQYL. CDR3 sequence (DNA): TGCGCCAGCAGCTTGGACAGCGGGACACAAGAGACCCAGTACTTA.

The chain links TRBV5-1 to TRBJ2-3; TRBD2 agrees at 8 bases. Trimming cost V 4 bases and J 5 bases; bases outside gene matches: 6. CDR3 size: 14 residues. CDR1 is SGHRS and CDR2 is YFSETQ in the germline V gene. The DNA for the CDR3 is TGCGCCAGCAGCCGCGGGGGGCAGAGAGATACGCAGTATTTT. Translating gives CASSRGGQRDTQYF. The entire variable domain, with the rest obtained from reference TRBV5-1 and TRBJ2-3, is as follows: KAGVTQTPRYLIKTRGQQVTLSCSPISGHRSVSWYQQTPGQGLQFLFEYFSETQRNKGNFPGRFSGRQFSNSRSEMNVSTLELGDSALYLCASSRGGQRDTQYFGPGTRLTVL.

A few counts support this clonotype. V and J are TRBV12-3 or TRBV12-4 and TRBJ1-5; no clear D. This CDR3 is built from 14 residues. V was shortened by 3 bases and J by 8 bases, with 14 bases between the two germline ends. CDR3 loop: CASSFVSGKEPQHF. CDR3 nucleotide sequence: TGTGCCAGCAGTTTCGTCTCCGGGAAGGAGCCCCAGCATTTT.